The clone carrying this T cell receptor beta chain was picked up many times. The data belong to a study of cytomegalovirus exposure and HLA in healthy donors. PCR used 60 Vbeta primers and 13 Jbeta primers. TCRdb's table, derived via immunoSEQ multiplex PCR, lists solely in-frame clones and lacks some. The sample contains roughly 100,000 clones, around 79% of which appear only once. This CDR3 region has 16 residues. The germline gives CDR1 SGHNT, CDR2 YYREEE (reference sequence). V dropped 4 bases and J dropped 1 base, with 14 bases sitting between them. V usage is TRBV5-4 and J usage is TRBJ2-2; D might be TRBD1 (5 bases). The receptor comes from a man aged 55 to 70 in good health and CMV-seropositive. The sequencing input was PBMCs. The CDR3: CASSPSFRVNTGELFF. The CDR3 DNA follows: TGTGCCAGCAGCCCGTCCTTCAGGGTGAACACCGGGGAGCTGTTTTTT. Complete variable domain (other parts from reference TRBV5-4 and TRBJ2-2): ETGVTQSPTHLIKTRGQQVTLRCSSQSGHNTVSWYQQALGQGPQFIFQYYREEENGRGNFPPRFSGLQFPNYSSELNVNALELDDSALYLCASSPSFRVNTGELFFGEGSRLTVL.